This TCR beta chain originates from a study of neoadjuvant anti-PD-1 for oral cavity cancer. General study findings and limits: Treg/Th17 ratio rose with pretreatment blood and fell with post-treatment tumor TCRbeta clonality.

Germline V gene sequence: CDR1 SEHNR, CDR2 FQNEAQ (reference sequence). This CDR3 comprises 14 residues. After removal of 5 bases from V and 0 bases from J, the junction contained 4 bases not matched to a gene. Relative to its sample, this clone is medium-sized. Its antigen is not identified. Only in-frame clones appear in the TCRdb table, and some are missing; sequencing was by immunoSEQ multiplex PCR. The sample yields about 12,000 clones, 50% to 65% seen once. V usage is TRBV7-9 and J usage is TRBJ2-7; 7 nucleotides agree with TRBD2. Sequenced material: tumor tissue, taken before nivolumab (anti-PD-1) treatment. The sequence derives from a person aged 35-80 years with oral cavity squamous cell carcinoma. This CDR3 reads CASSQRDYSYEQYF. CDR3 in DNA: TGTGCCAGCAGCCAACGGGACTACTCCTACGAGCAGTACTTC.